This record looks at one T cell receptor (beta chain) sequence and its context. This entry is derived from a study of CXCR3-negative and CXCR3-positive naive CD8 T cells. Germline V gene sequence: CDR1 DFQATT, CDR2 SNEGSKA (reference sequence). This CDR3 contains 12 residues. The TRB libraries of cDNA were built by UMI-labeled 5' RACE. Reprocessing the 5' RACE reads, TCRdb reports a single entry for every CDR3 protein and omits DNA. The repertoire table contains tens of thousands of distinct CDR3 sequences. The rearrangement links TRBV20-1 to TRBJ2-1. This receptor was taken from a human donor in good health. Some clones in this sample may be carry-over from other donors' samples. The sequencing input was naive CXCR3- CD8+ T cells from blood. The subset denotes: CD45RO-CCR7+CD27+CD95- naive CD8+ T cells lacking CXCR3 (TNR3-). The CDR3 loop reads CIVTGPYNEQFF.